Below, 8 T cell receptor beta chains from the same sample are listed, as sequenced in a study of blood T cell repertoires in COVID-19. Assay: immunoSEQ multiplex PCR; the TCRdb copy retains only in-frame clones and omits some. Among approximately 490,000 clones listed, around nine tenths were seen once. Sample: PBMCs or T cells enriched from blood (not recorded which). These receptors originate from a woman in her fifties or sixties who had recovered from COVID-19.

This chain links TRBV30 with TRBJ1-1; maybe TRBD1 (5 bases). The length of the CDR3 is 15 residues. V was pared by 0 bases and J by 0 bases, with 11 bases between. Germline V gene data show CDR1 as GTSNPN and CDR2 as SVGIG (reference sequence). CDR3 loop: CAWSVGRGLNTEAFF. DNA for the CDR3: TGTGCCTGGAGTGTTGGGAGGGGATTGAACACTGAAGCTTTCTTT.

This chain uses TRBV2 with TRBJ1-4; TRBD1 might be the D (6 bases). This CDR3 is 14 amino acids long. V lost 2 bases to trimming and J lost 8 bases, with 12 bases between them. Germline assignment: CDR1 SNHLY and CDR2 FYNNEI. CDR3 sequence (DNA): TGTGCCAGCAGTGAATACGTTGGGGGCGAAAAACTGTTTTTT. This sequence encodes CASSEYVGGEKLFF.

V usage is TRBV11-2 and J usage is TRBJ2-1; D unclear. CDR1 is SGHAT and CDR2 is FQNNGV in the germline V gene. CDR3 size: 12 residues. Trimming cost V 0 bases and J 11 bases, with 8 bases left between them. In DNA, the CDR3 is TGTGCCAGCAGCTTAGAATTCAGTAAGCAGTTCTTC. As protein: CASSLEFSKQFF.

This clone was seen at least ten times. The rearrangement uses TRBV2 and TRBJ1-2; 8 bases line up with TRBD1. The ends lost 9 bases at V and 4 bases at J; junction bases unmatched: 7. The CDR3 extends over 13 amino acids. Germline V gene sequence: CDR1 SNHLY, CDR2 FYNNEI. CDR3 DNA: TGTGCCAGTCGGCCGGGACAGGTCTATGGCTACACCTTC. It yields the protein CASRPGQVYGYTF.

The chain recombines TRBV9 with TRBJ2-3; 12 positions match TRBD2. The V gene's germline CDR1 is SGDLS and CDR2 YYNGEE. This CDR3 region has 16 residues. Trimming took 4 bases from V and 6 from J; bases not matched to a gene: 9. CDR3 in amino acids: CASSPLAGGPGDTQYF. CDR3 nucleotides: TGTGCCAGCAGCCCGCTAGCGGGGGGGCCGGGGGATACGCAGTATTTT. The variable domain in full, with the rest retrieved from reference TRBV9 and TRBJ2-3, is DSGVTQTPKHLITATGQRVTLRCSPRSGDLSVYWYQQSLDQGLQFLIQYYNGEERAKGNILERFSAQQFPDLHSELNLSSLELGDSALYFCASSPLAGGPGDTQYFGPGTRLTVL.

CDR3 coding DNA: TGTGCCAGTAGAGAAAGGGGTGTTTCCTATGGCTACACCTTC. Residues: CASRERGVSYGYTF. J is TRBJ1-2 and V is TRBV19; tentatively, D is TRBD1 (5 bases). This CDR3 is 14 amino acids long. V was trimmed by 6 bases and J by 4 bases, leaving 15 bases between them. CDR1 is LNHDA and CDR2 is SQIVND in the germline V gene (reference sequence). Combining the CDR3 with reference TRBV19 and TRBJ1-2 gives the whole variable domain DGGITQSPKYLFRKEGQNVTLSCEQNLNHDAMYWYRQDPGQGLRLIYYSQIVNDFQKGDIAEGYSVSREKKESFPLTVTSAQKNPTAFYLCASRERGVSYGYTFGSGTRLTVV.

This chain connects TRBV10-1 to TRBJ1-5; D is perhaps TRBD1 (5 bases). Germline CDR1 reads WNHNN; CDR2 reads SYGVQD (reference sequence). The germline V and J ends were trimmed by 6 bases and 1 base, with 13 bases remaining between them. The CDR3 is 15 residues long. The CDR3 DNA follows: TGCGCCAGCAGCGGGGGGGTCGTCAGCAATCAGCCCCAGCATTTT. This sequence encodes CASSGGVVSNQPQHF.

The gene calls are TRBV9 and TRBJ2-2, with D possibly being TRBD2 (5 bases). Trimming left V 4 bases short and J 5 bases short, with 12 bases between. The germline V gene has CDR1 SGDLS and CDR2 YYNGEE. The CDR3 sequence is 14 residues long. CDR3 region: CASSPRRETGELFF. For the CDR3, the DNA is TGTGCCAGCAGCCCACGAAGGGAGACCGGGGAGCTGTTTTTT. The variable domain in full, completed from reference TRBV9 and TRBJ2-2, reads DSGVTQTPKHLITATGQRVTLRCSPRSGDLSVYWYQQSLDQGLQFLIQYYNGEERAKGNILERFSAQQFPDLHSELNLSSLELGDSALYFCASSPRRETGELFFGEGSRLTVL.